A single sample gave rise to the 3 T cell receptor beta chains below, sequenced in a study of control samples from healthy donors and cancer patients. Sequencing was performed with immunoSEQ multiplex PCR; in TCRdb, only in-frame clones are kept and a portion is missing. The repertoire holds 20,000 to 25,000 clones, with around 80% as singletons. What was sequenced was PBMCs. The receptors originated from a man between 60 and 75 years old with colorectal cancer.

V gene TRBV6-5 combines with J gene TRBJ1-4; 8 bases line up with TRBD1. The CDR3 covers 15 residues. V lost 6 bases, J lost 7 bases, and 10 bases stayed unmatched. Germline V gene data show CDR1 as MNHEY and CDR2 as SVGAGI. Here the CDR3 DNA reads TGTGCCAGCAGCGCCTTTCAGGGGGCTAGTGAAAAACTGTTTTTT. Encoded protein: CASSAFQGASEKLFF.

Here the CDR3 reads CASSEASRGEAFF. The CDR3 DNA is TGCGCCAGCAGTGAGGCAAGTCGTGGCGAAGCTTTCTTT. The chain carries TRBV10-2 and TRBJ1-1; D unresolved. Germline loops: CDR1 WSHSY, CDR2 SAAADI. The CDR3 totals 13 residues. V was pared by 2 bases and J by 8 bases, with 12 bases between.

The chain carries TRBV6-2 or TRBV6-3 and TRBJ1-4; no clear D. This CDR3 has 16 residues. V lost 4 bases and J lost 6, with 18 bases in between. Per the germline V gene, CDR1 is MNHEY and CDR2 is SVGEGT. DNA for the CDR3: TGTGCCAGCAGTTGGGGATCTAACCTTCTAGATGAAAAACTGTTTTTT. This translates into CASSWGSNLLDEKLFF.